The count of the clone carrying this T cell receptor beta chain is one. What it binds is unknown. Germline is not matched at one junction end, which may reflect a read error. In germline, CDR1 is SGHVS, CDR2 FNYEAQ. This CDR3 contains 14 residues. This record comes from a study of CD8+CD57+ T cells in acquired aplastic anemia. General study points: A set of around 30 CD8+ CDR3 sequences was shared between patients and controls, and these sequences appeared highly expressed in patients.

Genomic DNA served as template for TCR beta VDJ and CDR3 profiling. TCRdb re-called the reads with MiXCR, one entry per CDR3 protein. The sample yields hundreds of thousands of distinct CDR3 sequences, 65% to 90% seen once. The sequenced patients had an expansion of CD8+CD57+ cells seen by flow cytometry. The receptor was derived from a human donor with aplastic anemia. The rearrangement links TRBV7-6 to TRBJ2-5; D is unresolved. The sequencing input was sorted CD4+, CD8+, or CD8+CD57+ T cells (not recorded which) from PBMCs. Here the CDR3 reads CASSLAHGPKDTQF. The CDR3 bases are TGTGCCAGCAGCTTAGCCCACGGGCCAAAAGACACCCAGTTC.